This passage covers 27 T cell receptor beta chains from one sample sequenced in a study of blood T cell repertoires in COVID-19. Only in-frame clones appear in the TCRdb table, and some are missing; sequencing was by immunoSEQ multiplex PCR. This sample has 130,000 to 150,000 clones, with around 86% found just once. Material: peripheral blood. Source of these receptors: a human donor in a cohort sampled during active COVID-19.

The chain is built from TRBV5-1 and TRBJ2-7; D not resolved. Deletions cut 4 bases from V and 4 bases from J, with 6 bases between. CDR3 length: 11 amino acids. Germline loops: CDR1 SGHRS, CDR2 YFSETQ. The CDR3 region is CASSLGYEQYF. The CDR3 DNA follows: TGCGCCAGCAGCCTAGGATACGAGCAGTACTTC.

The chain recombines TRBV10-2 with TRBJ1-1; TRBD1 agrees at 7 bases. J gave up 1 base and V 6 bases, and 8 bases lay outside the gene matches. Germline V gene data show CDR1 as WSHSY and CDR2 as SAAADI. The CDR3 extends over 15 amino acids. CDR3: CASSGSRTGNTEAFF. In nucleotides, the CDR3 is TGCGCCAGCAGCGGTAGTCGGACAGGGAACACTGAAGCTTTCTTT.

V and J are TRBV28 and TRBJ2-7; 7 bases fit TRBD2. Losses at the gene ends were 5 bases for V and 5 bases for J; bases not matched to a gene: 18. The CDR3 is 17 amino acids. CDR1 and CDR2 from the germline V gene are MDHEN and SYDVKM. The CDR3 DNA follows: TGTGCCAGCAGTCCCTCCCCAGTTGTGGGGAGGGCCCACGAGCAGTACTTC. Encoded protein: CASSPSPVVGRAHEQYF.

The CDR3 coding sequence is TGCGCCAGCAGCTTCGGACAGATGAATGAAAAACTGTTTTTT. It encodes CASSFGQMNEKLFF. The chain recombines TRBV5-1 with TRBJ1-4, with TRBD1 as a possible D gene (6 bases). V was shortened by 2 bases and J by 5 bases, with 10 bases between the two germline ends. Germline CDR1 SGHRS, CDR2 YFSETQ. The CDR3 length is 14 residues.

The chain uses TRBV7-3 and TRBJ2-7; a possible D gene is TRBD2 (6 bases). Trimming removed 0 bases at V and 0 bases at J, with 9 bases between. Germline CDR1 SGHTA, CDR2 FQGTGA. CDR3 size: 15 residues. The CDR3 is CASSLTGGNSYEQYF. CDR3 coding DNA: TGTGCCAGCAGCTTAACCGGCGGGAACTCCTACGAGCAGTACTTC.

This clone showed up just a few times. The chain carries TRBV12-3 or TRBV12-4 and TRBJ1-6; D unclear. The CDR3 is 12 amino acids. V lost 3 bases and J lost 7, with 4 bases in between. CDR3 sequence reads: CASSFPNSPLHF. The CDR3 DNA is TGTGCCAGCAGTTTCCCGAATTCACCCCTCCACTTT.

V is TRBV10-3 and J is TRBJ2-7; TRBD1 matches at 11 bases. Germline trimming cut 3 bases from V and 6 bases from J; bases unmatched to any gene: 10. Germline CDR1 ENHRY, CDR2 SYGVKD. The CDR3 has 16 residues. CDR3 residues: CAISDPRGTGGAEQYF. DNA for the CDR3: TGTGCCATCAGTGATCCTAGGGGGACAGGGGGGGCCGAGCAGTACTTC.

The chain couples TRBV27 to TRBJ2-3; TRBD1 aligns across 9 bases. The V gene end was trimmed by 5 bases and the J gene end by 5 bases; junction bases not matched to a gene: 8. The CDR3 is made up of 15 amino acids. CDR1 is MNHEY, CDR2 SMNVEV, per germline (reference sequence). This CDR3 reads CASSPTGGVLDTQYF. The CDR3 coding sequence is TGTGCCAGCAGTCCCACAGGGGGCGTCTTAGATACGCAGTATTTT.

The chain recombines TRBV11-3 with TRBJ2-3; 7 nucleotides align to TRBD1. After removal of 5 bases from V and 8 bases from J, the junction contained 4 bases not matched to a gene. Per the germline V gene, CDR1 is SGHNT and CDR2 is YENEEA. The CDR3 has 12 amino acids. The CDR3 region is CASSPSGGTQYF. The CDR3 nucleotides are TGTGCCAGCAGCCCCTCAGGGGGTACGCAGTATTTT.

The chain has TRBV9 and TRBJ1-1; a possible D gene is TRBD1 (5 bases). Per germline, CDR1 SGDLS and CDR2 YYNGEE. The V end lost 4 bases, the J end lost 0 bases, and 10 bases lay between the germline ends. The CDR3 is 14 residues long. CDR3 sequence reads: CASSIGGVNTEAFF. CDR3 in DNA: TGTGCCAGCAGCATCGGAGGGGTGAACACTGAAGCTTTCTTT.

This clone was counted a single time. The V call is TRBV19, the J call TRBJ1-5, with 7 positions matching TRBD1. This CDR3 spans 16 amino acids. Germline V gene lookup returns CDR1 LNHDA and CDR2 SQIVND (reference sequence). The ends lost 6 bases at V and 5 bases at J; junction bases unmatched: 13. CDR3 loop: CASRRGTADSHQPQHF. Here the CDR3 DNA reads TGTGCCAGTAGGAGAGGGACAGCCGATTCTCATCAGCCCCAGCATTTT.

In DNA form, the CDR3 reads TGTGCCAGCAGGACCTGGACTAGCGGGAGTTCCACAGATACGCAGTATTTT. Its protein product is CASRTWTSGSSTDTQYF. The chain combines TRBV27 with TRBJ2-3, with TRBD2 matching over 13 bases. Germline CDR1 is MNHEY and CDR2 is SMNVEV (reference sequence). The CDR3 is made up of 17 amino acids. J lost 2 bases, V lost 6 bases, and 8 bases had no gene match.

The CDR3 reads CASSTAGGYYEQYF. In nucleotides, the CDR3 is TGTGCCAGTAGTACCGCGGGAGGCTACTACGAGCAGTACTTC. The rearrangement links TRBV19 to TRBJ2-7, with 8 bases that match TRBD2. The germline V gene encodes CDR1 LNHDA and CDR2 SQIVND (reference sequence). Trimming cost V 4 bases and J 3 bases; bases outside gene matches: 5. The CDR3 runs to 14 residues.

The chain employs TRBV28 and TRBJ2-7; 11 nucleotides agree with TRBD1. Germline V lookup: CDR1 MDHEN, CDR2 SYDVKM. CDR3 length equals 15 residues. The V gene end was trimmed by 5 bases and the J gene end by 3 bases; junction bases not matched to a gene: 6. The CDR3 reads CASSVGTGGDYEQYF. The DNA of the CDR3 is TGTGCCAGCAGTGTAGGGACAGGGGGGGACTACGAGCAGTACTTC. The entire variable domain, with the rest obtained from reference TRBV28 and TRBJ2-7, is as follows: DVKVTQSSRYLVKRTGEKVFLECVQDMDHENMFWYRQDPGLGLRLIYFSYDVKMKEKGDIPEGYSVSREKKERFSLILESASTNQTSMYLCASSVGTGGDYEQYFGPGTRLTVT.

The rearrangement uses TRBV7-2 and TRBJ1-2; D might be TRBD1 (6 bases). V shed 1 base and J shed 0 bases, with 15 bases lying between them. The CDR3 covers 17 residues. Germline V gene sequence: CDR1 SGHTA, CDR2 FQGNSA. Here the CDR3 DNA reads TGTGCCAGCAGCTTAGTAGGTTCCGGGACACCTAACTATGGCTACACCTTC. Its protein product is CASSLVGSGTPNYGYTF. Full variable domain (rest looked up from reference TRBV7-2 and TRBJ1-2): GAGVSQSPSNKVTEKGKDVELRCDPISGHTALYWYRQSLGQGLEFLIYFQGNSAPDKSGLPSDRFSAERTGGSVSTLTIQRTQQEDSAVYLCASSLVGSGTPNYGYTFGSGTRLTVV.

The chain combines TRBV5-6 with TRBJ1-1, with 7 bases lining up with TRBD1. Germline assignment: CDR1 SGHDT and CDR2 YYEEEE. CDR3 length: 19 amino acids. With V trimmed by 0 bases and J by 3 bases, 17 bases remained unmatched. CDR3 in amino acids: CASSLGLGRGLWADTEAFF. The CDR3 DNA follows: TGTGCCAGCAGCTTGGGGTTGGGCAGGGGGTTGTGGGCCGACACTGAAGCTTTCTTT.

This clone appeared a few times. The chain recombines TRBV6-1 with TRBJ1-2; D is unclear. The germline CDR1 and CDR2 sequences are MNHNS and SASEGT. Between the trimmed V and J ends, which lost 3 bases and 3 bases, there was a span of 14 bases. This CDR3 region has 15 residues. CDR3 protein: CASSDPTEGDYGYTF. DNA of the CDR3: TGTGCCAGCAGTGACCCGACGGAGGGAGACTATGGCTACACCTTC.

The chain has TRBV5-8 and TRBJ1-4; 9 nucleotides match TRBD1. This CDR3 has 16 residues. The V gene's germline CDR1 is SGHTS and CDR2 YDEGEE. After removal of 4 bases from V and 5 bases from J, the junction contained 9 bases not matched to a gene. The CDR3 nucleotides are TGTGCCAGCAGCCGGACAGGGGCCCTCCTAAATGAAAAACTGTTTTTT. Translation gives CASSRTGALLNEKLFF.

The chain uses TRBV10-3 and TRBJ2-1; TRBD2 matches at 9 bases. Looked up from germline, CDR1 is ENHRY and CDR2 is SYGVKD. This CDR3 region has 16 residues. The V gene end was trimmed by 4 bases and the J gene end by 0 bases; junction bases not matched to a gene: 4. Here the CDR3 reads CAISGGLASSYNEQFF. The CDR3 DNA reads TGTGCCATCAGTGGCGGACTAGCGAGCTCCTACAATGAGCAGTTCTTC.

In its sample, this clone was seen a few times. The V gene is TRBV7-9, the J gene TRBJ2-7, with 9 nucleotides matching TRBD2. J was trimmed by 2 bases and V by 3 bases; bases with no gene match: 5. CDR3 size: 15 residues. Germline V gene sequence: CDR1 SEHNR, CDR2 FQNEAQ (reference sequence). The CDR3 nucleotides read TGTGCCAGCAGCTTTGTCTTAGCGGGAGCCTACGAGCAGTACTTC. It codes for CASSFVLAGAYEQYF. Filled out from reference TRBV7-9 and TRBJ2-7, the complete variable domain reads DTGVSQNPRHKITKRGQNVTFRCDPISEHNRLYWYRQTLGQGPEFLTYFQNEAQLEKSRLLSDRFSAERPKGSFSTLEIQRTEQGDSAMYLCASSFVLAGAYEQYFGPGTRLTVT.

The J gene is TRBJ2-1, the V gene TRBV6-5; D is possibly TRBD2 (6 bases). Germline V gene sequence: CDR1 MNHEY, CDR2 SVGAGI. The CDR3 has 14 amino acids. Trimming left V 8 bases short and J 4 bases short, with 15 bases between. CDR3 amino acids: CASRRESVYNEQFF. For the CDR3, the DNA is TGTGCCAGCCGGAGGGAGTCGGTTTACAATGAGCAGTTCTTC.

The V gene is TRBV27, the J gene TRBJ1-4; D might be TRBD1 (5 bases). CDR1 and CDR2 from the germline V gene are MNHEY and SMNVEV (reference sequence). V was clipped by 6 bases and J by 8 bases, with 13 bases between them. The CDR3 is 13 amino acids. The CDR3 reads CASSRGGPEKLFF. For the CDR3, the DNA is TGTGCCAGCAGCCGGGGGGGACCCGAAAAACTGTTTTTT.

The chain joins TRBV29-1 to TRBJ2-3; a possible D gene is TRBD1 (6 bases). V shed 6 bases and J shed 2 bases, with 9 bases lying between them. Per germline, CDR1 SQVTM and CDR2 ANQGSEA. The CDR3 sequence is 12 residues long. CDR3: CSVQGLTDTQYF. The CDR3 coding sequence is TGCAGCGTCCAGGGGCTCACAGATACGCAGTATTTT.

Here the CDR3 reads CASSYSTVRSTQHTGELFF. As DNA, the CDR3 is TGTGCCAGCAGTTACTCCACAGTTAGGTCTACGCAGCACACCGGGGAGCTGTTTTTT. V is TRBV6-2 or TRBV6-3 and J is TRBJ2-2; no reliable D call. CDR1 and CDR2 from the germline V gene are MNHEY and SVGEGT. The CDR3 loop spans 19 amino acids. The V end was cut by 0 bases, the J end by 3 bases, with 20 bases between.

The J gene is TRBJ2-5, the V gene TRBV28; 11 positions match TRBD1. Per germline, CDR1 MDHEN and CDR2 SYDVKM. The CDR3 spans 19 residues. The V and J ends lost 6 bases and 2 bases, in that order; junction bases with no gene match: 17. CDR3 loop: CASRQRDRGSSGIQETQYF. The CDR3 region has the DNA TGTGCCAGCAGACAAAGGGACAGGGGGTCTAGCGGGATACAAGAGACCCAGTACTTC.

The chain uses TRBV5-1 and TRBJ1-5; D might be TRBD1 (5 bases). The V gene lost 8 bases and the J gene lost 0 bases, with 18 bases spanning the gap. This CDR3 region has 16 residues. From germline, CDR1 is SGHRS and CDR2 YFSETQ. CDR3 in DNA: TGCGCCAGGGAACGGCCCTGGGACTATAGCAATCAGCCCCAGCATTTT. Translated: CARERPWDYSNQPQHF. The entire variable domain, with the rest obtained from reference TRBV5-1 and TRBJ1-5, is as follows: KAGVTQTPRYLIKTRGQQVTLSCSPISGHRSVSWYQQTPGQGLQFLFEYFSETQRNKGNFPGRFSGRQFSNSRSEMNVSTLELGDSALYLCARERPWDYSNQPQHFGDGTRLSIL.

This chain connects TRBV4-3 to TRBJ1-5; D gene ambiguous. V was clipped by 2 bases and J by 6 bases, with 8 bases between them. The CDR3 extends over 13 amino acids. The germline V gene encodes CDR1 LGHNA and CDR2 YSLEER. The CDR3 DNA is TGCGCCAGCAGCCAAACCACGCGTCAGCCCCAGCATTTT. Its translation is CASSQTTRQPQHF.